Listed here is a single T cell receptor (beta chain). The sample comes from a study of CD8 T cells in Susac syndrome. The CDR3 has 13 residues. Germline CDR1 is SNHLY and CDR2 is FYNNEI. Trimming pared 6 bases from V and 7 bases from J, leaving 12 bases between. RNA was extracted with the RNeasy kit, and a quantity of 0.5 to 1 ug was reverse transcribed using random hexamers. A single record per CDR3 protein comes from TCRdb applying MiXCR to the immunoSEQ multiplex PCR reads. Among around 230,000 distinct CDR3 sequences, 95% were seen once, and the ten largest hold 0.085% to 0.1%. The chain combines TRBV2 with TRBJ1-4; TRBD1 is a possible D gene (5 bases). The clonotype originates from a human donor with multiple sclerosis. The sequenced sample was CD4+ T cells from PBMCs. The CDR3 loop reads CASRETEIEKLFF. The DNA of the CDR3 is TGTGCCAGCAGAGAGACAGAAATTGAAAAACTGTTTTTT.